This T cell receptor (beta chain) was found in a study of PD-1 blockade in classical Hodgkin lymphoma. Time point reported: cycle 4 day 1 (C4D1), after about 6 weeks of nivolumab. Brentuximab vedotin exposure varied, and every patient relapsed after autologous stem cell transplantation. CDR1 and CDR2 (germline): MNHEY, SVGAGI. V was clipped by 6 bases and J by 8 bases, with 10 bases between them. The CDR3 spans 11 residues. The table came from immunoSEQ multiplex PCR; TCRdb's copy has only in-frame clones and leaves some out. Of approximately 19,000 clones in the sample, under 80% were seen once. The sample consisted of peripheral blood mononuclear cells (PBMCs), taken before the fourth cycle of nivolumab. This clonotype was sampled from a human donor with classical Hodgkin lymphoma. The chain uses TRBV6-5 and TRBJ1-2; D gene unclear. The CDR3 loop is CASRASRGYTF. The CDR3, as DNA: TGTGCCAGCAGGGCCTCCAGGGGCTACACCTTC.